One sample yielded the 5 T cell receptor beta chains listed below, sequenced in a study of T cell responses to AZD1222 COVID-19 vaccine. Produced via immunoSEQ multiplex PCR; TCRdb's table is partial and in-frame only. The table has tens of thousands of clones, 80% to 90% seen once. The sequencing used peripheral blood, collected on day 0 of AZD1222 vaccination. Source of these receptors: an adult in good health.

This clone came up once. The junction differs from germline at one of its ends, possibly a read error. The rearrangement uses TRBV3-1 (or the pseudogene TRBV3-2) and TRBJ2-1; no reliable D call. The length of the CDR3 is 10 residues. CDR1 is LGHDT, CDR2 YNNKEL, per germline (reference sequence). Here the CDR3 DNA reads TGTGCCAGCGGCCACAATGAGCAGTTCTTC. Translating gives CASGHNEQFF.

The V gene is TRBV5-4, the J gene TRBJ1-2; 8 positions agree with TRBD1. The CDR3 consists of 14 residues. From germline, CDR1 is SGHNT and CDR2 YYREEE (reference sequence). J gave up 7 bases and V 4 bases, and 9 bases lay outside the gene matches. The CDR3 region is CASSPGTGESGYTF. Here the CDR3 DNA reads TGTGCCAGCAGCCCAGGGACAGGCGAGAGTGGCTACACCTTC.

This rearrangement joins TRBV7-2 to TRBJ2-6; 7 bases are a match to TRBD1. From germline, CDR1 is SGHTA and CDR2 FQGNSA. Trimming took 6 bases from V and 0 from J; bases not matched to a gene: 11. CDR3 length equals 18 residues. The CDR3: CASRPTGSTVSGANVLTF. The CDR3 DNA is TGTGCCAGCAGGCCGACAGGGAGTACGGTCTCTGGGGCCAACGTCCTGACTTTC.

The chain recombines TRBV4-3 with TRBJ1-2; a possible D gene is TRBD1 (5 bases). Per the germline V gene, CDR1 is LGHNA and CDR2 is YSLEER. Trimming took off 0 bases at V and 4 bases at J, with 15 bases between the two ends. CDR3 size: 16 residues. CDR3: CASSQEGDPGVYGYTF. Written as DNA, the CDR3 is TGCGCCAGCAGCCAAGAAGGGGACCCGGGGGTCTATGGCTACACCTTC.

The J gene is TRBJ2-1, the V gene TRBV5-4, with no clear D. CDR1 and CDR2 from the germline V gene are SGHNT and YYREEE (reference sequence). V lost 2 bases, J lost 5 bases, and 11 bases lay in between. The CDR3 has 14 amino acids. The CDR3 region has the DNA TGTGCCAGCAGCTTAGGGCAGGTGGACAATGAGCAGTTCTTC. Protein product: CASSLGQVDNEQFF. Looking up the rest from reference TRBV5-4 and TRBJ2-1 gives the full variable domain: ETGVTQSPTHLIKTRGQQVTLRCSSQSGHNTVSWYQQALGQGPQFIFQYYREEENGRGNFPPRFSGLQFPNYSSELNVNALELDDSALYLCASSLGQVDNEQFFGPGTRLTVL.